This T cell receptor (beta chain) stems from a study of blood T cell repertoires in COVID-19. Background on the study: T cells, B-cell-depleted T cells, or PBMCs provided the cDNA or gDNA that served as material.

Authors' analysis steps: Using reference gene primer amplification, nucleated cell counts were estimated. TCRdb's table, derived via immunoSEQ multiplex PCR, lists solely in-frame clones and lacks some. V and J calls and clone size are given by that table; D and trimming were obtained from the DNA. Of roughly 100,000 clones in the sample, around 74% are singletons; the top ten hold approximately 20%. The V gene's germline CDR1 is SGHRS and CDR2 YFSETQ. Trimming removed 7 bases from V and 8 bases from J, with 18 bases in between. The CDR3 totals 14 residues. The receptor was derived from a woman aged 70-85 years with acute or convalescent COVID-19. The genes are TRBV5-1 and TRBJ2-2; D possibly corresponds to TRBD1 (6 bases). Sequencing was done on a sample of peripheral blood. CDR3 protein: CASGTRSTGGELFF. CDR3 in DNA: TGCGCCAGCGGGACCCGGAGTACAGGGGGGGAGCTGTTTTTT.